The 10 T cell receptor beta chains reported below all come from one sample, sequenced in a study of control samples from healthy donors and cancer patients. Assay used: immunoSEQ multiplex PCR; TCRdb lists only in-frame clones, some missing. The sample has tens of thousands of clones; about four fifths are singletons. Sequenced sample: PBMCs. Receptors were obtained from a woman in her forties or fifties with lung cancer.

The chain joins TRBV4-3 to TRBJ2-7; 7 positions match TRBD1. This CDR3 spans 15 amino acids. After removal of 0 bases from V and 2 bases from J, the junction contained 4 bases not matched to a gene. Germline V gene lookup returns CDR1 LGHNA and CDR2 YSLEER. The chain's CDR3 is CASSQDRQGPYEQYF. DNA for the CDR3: TGCGCCAGCAGCCAAGACCGACAGGGACCCTACGAGCAGTACTTC.

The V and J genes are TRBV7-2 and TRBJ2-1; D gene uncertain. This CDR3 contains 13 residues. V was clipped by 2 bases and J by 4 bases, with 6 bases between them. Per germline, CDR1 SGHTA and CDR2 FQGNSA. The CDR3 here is CASSLNSYNEQFF. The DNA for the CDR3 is TGTGCCAGCAGCTTAAATTCATACAATGAGCAGTTCTTC.

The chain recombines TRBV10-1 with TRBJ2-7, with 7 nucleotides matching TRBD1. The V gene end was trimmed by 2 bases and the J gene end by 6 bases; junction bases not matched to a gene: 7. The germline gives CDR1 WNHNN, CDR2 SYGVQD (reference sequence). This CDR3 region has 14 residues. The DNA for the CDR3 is TGCGCCAGCAGTGAGAACAGGGGTTCTTCCGAGCAGTACTTC. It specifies CASSENRGSSEQYF.

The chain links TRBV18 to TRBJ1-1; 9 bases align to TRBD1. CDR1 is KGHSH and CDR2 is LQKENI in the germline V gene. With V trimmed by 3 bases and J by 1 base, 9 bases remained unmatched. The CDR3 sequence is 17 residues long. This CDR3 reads CASSPQLGTGKNTEAFF. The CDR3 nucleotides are TGTGCCAGCTCACCGCAGCTAGGGACAGGGAAGAACACTGAAGCTTTCTTT. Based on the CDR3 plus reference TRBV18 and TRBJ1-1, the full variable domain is NAGVMQNPRHLVRRRGQEARLRCSPMKGHSHVYWYRQLPEEGLKFMVYLQKENIIDESGMPKERFSAEFPKEGPSILRIQQVVRGDSAAYFCASSPQLGTGKNTEAFFGQGTRLTVV.

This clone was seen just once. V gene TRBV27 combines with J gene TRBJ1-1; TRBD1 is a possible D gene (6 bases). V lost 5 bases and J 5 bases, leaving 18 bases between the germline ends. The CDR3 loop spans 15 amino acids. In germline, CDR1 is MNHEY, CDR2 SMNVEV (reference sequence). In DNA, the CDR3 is TGTGCCAGCAGTCTTTCGGAGACAGGAACAACTGAAGCTTTCTTT. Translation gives CASSLSETGTTEAFF.

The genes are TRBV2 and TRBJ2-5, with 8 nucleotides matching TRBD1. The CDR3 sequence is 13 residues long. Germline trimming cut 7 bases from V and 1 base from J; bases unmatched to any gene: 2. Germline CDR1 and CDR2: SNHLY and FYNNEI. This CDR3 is CASNGQGQETQYF. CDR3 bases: TGTGCCAGCAACGGACAGGGCCAAGAGACCCAGTACTTC.

In nucleotides, the CDR3 is TGTGCCTGGAGAAGGGTTTCCTACGAGCAGTACTTC. Its translation is CAWRRVSYEQYF. V is TRBV30 and J is TRBJ2-7; D unclear. The germline V and J ends were trimmed by 3 bases and 1 base, with 7 bases remaining between them. Per the germline V gene, CDR1 is GTSNPN and CDR2 is SVGIG (reference sequence). The CDR3 covers 12 residues.

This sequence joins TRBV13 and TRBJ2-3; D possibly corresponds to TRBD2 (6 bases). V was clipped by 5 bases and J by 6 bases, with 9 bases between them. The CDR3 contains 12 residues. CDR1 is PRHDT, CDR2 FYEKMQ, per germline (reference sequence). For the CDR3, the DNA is TGTGCCAGCAGCGGAGGGAAGGATACGCAGTATTTT. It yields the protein CASSGGKDTQYF.

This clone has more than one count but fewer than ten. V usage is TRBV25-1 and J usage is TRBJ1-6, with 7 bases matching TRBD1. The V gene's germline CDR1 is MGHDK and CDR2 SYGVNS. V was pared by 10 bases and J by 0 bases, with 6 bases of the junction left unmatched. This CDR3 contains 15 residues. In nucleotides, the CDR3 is TGTGCCACTACAGGGGCGAGCTCCTATAATTCACCCCTCCACTTT. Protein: CATTGASSYNSPLHF.

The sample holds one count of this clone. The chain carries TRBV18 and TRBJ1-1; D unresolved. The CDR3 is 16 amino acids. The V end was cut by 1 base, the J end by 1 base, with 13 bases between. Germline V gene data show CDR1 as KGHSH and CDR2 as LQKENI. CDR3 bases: TGTGCCAGCTCACCACTTATAGTGGTAGAGAACACTGAAGCTTTCTTT. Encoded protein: CASSPLIVVENTEAFF.